This T cell receptor beta chain emerged from a study of post-analysis software for immune sequencing data. Overall study context: There were relapsing-remitting, secondary progressive and progressive-relapsing multiple sclerosis among the disease courses included.

This CDR3 contains 11 residues. V lost 5 bases, J lost 6 bases, and 10 bases lay in between. Germline lookup yields CDR1 SQVTM and CDR2 ANQGSEA. In its sample, this clonotype was seen a few times. Its antigen remains unidentified. Unique molecular identifiers were built into the TCR beta cDNA libraries. Yield was approximately 500,000 cDNA molecules from approximately 0.91 to 9.4 million T cells. TCRdb re-derived calls from the PCR reads in MiXCR, one entry per CDR3 protein. The table records approximately 460,000 distinct CDR3 sequences, roughly 45% of them present only once. Study-level findings and limits: Significantly decreased normalized Chao1 diversity was recorded for multiple sclerosis patients relative to controls. Higher frequency in patients than in controls was seen for roughly five TRBV segments, with TRBV5-6, TRBV5-1 and TRBV20-1 among them.

This TCR came from a girl aged 10 to 17 with multiple sclerosis. The chain is built from TRBV29-1 and TRBJ1-2; D might be TRBD1 (6 bases). The specimen sequenced was blood. CDR3 sequence reads: CSVRNRDGYTF. The CDR3 bases are TGCAGCGTTAGAAACAGGGATGGCTACACCTTC.